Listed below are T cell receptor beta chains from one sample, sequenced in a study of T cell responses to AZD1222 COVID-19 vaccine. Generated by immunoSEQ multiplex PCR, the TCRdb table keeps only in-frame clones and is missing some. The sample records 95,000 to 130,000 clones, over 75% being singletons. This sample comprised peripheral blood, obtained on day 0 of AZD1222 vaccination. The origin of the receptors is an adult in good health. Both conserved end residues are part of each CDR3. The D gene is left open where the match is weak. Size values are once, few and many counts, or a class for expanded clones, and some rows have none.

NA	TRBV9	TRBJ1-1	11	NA	CASSVNNEAFF	TGTGCCAGCAGCGTGAATAATGAAGCTTTCTTT
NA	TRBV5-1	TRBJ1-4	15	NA	CASSLEGQVNEKLFF	TGCGCCAGCAGCTTGGAGGGACAAGTTAATGAAAAACTGTTTTTT
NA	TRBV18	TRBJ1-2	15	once	CASSLTTGENYGYTF	TGTGCCAGCTCACTTACGACAGGCGAGAACTATGGCTACACCTTC
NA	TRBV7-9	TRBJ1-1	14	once	CASSSTPLATGAFF	TGTGCCAGCAGCTCGACCCCCCTAGCAACGGGAGCTTTCTTT
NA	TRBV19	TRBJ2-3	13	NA	CASSSLLLDTQYF	TGTGCCAGTAGTTCCCTACTATTGGATACGCAGTATTTT
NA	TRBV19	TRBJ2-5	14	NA	CASSTPGPSQTQYF	TGTGCCAGTAGCACACCGGGACCCTCTCAGACCCAGTACTTC
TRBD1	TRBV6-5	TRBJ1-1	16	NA	CASSYEQGLMNTEAFF	TGTGCCAGCAGTTACGAACAGGGGCTGATGAACACTGAAGCTTTCTTT
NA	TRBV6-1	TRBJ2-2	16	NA	CASSDPGTYNTGELFF	TGTGCCAGCAGTGATCCCGGGACTTATAACACCGGGGAGCTGTTTTTT
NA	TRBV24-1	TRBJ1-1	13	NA	CATSEGLNTEAFF	TGTGCCACCTCCGAGGGTTTGAACACTGAAGCTTTCTTT
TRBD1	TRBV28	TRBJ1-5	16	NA	CASSSTGQGRRQPQHF	TGTGCCAGCAGTTCTACGGGACAGGGGAGGAGACAGCCCCAGCATTTT
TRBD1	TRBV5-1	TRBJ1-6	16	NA	CASSFRDSSYNSPLHF	TGCGCCAGCAGCTTCCGGGACAGCTCCTATAATTCACCCCTCCACTTT
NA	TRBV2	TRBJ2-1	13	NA	CASSEGPSNEQFF	TGTGCCAGCAGTGAAGGTCCTAGCAATGAGCAGTTCTTC
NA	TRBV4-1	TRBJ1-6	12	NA	CASSQGAAPLHF	TGCGCCAGCAGCCAAGGGGCCGCACCCCTCCACTTT
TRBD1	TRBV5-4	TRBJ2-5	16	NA	CASSPEGLTGLETQYF	TGTGCCAGCAGCCCGGAAGGTCTGACAGGGCTAGAGACCCAGTACTTC
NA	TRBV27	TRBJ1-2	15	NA	CASSPRKGSIYGYTF	TGTGCCAGCAGTCCCCGCAAGGGCTCAATCTATGGCTACACCTTC
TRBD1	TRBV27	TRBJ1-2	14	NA	CASSPDRALYGYTF	TGTGCCAGCAGCCCCGACAGGGCCCTCTATGGCTACACCTTC
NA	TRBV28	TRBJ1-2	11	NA	CASSSGGGYTF	TGTGCCAGCAGTTCGGGGGGAGGCTACACCTTC